This T cell receptor (beta chain) stems from a study of cytomegalovirus exposure and HLA in healthy donors. The CDR3 contains 14 residues. Germline CDR1 reads SGHRS; CDR2 reads YFSETQ. With 5 bases clipped from V and 8 bases from J, the junction kept 6 bases outside the gene matches. Primers: 60 Vbeta forward and 13 Jbeta reverse. Only in-frame clones appear in the TCRdb table, and some are missing; sequencing was by immunoSEQ multiplex PCR. The table has approximately 140,000 clones, 60% to 85% seen once. The chain combines TRBV5-1 with TRBJ1-4; TRBD1 matches at 10 bases. This TCR was sampled from a man between 45 and 60 years old in good health and CMV-seropositive. Sample: PBMCs. The CDR3 loop is CASSSGTGEEKLFF. CDR3 DNA sequence: TGCGCCAGCAGTTCCGGGACAGGGGAGGAAAAACTGTTTTTT. The complete variable domain, with remaining parts taken from reference TRBV5-1 and TRBJ1-4, reads KAGVTQTPRYLIKTRGQQVTLSCSPISGHRSVSWYQQTPGQGLQFLFEYFSETQRNKGNFPGRFSGRQFSNSRSEMNVSTLELGDSALYLCASSSGTGEEKLFFGSGTQLSVL.